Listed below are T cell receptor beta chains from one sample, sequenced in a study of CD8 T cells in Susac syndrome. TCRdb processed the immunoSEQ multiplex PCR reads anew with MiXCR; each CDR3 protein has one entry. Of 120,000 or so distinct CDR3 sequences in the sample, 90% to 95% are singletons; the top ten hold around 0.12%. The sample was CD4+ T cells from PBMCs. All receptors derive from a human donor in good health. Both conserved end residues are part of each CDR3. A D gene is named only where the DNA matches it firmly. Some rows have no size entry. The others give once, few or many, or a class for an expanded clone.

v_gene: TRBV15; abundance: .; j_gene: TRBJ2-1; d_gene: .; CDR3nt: TGTGCCACCAGCAGACACTCCGGGCTCAGGGGTCCGAGCTCCTACAATGAGCAGTTCTTC; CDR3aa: CATSRHSGLRGPSSYNEQFF
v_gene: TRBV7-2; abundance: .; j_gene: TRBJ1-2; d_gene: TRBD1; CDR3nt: TGTGCCAGCAGCACTCGCCTCGGACAGGGTGGAGGCTATGGCTACACCTTC; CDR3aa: CASSTRLGQGGGYGYTF
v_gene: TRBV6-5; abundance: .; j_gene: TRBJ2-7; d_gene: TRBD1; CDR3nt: TGTGCCAGCAGTTATGACAGGGCGGGCCGCTACGAGCAGTACTTC; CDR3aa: CASSYDRAGRYEQYF
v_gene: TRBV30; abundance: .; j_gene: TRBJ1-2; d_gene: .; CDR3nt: TGTGCCTGGAGTGTACAATCTGGCTACACCTTC; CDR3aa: CAWSVQSGYTF
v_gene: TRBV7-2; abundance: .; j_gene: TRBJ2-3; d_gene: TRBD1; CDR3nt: TGTGCCAGCAGTGCCGGGACAGGGGCAATCTCGGGTCCGCAGTATTTT; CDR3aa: CASSAGTGAISGPQYF
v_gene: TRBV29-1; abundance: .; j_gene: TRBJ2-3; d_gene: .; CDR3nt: TGCAGCGTGCGAGGTAGCTTCGTCAGTGGTACGCAGTATTTT; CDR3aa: CSVRGSFVSGTQYF
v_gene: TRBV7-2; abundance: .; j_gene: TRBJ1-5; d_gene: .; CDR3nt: TGTGCCAGCAGCTTATTGGGCTCGGGCTTTCAGCCCCAGCATTTT; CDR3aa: CASSLLGSGFQPQHF
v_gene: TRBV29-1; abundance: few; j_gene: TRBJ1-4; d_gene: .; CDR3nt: TGCAGCGTTGGGTTATGGGGTGAAAAACTGTTTTTT; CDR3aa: CSVGLWGEKLFF
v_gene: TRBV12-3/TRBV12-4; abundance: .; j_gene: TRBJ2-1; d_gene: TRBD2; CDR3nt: TGTGCCAGCCGAGGGACTAGCGGGAGCGGGGAGCAGTTCTTC; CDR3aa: CASRGTSGSGEQFF
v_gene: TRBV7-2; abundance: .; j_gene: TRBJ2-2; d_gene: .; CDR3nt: TGTGCCAGCAGCCCCATGGGACGGAGGAACACCGGGGAGCTGTTTTTT; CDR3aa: CASSPMGRRNTGELFF
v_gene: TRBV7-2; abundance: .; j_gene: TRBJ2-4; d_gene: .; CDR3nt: TGTGCCAGCAGCCCTGACAGATCCTGGGGTTTTCAGTACTTC; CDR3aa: CASSPDRSWGFQYF
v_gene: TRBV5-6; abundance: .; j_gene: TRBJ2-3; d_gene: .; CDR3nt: TGTGCCAGCAGCGCCGGGCTAGATACGCAGTATTTT; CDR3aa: CASSAGLDTQYF
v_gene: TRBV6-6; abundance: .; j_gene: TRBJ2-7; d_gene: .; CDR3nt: TGTGCCAGCAGCCCCCCCGGGGGAAGAACCTACGAGCAGTACTTC; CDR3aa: CASSPPGGRTYEQYF
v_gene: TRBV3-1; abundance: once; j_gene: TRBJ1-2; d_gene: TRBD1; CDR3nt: TGTGCCAGCAGCCAAGGGTCAGGGGGGGACTATGGCTACACCTTC; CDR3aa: CASSQGSGGDYGYTF
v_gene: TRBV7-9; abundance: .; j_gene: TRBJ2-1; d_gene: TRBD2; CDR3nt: TGTGCCAGCAGCCTACGACTAGCCAGTGAGCAGTTCTTC; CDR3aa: CASSLRLASEQFF
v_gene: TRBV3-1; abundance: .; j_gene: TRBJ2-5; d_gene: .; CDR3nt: TGTGCCAGCAGCCTCAGGAGAGATGGGACCCAGTACTTC; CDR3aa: CASSLRRDGTQYF
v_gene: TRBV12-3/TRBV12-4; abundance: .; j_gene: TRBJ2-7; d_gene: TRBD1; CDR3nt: TGTGCCAGCAGTCCTCAACGGACAGGGACCTACGAGCAGTACTTC; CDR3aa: CASSPQRTGTYEQYF
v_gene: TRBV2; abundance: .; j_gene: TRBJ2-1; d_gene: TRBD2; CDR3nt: TGTGCCAGCAGTGAAAAGCGGGGGTTTAACAATGAGCAGTTCTTC; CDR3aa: CASSEKRGFNNEQFF
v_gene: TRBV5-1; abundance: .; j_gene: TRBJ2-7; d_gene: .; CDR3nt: TGCGCCAGCAGCTTGACCTCCCCATCTACAGGGCAAGGAGGCGAGCAGTACTTC; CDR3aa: CASSLTSPSTGQGGEQYF
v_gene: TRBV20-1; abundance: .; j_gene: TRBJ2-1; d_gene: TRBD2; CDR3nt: TGCAGTGCTAAAGGAGATAGCGGGAGTTACAATGAGCAGTTCTTC; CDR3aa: CSAKGDSGSYNEQFF
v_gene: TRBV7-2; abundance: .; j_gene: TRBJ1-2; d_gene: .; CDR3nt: TGTGCCTCCGGATCGTATGGCTACACCTTC; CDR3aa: CASGSYGYTF
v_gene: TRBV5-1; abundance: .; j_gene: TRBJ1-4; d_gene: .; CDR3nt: TGCGCCAGCAGCTGGCAGGGTGATGAAAAACTGTTTTTT; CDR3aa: CASSWQGDEKLFF